This record concerns one T cell receptor beta chain sequence. Its antigen is currently unknown. The germline V gene encodes CDR1 MDHEN and CDR2 SYDVKM. V trimming: 6 bases; J trimming: 1 base; junction bases outside the gene matches: 6. The CDR3 runs 15 residues. Sorting of unstimulated PBMCs yielded separate CD3+CD4+ and CD3+CD8+ fractions. These data originate in a study of T cell clones after liver transplantation. The study's findings and limits: Circulating graft-donor-reactive CD4 TCRbeta sequences fell significantly post-transplant in most of the 8 subjects.

TCRdb keeps only in-frame clones here, not all; method: immunoSEQ multiplex PCR. This sample has nearly 11,000 clones, with around 71% found just once. This sequence joins TRBV28 and TRBJ2-1, with TRBD1 identical over 7 bases. The material was CD4+ T cells from blood, obtained around 32 months after liver transplant. This receptor was obtained from a human patient who received a liver transplant. Some T cells may have come from the graft donor. CDR3 in amino acids: CASRNRDRSYNEQFF. The CDR3, as DNA: TGTGCCAGCAGAAACCGGGACAGATCCTACAATGAGCAGTTCTTC.